This passage covers 24 T cell receptor beta chains from one sample sequenced in a study of T cell repertoires in cytomegalovirus infection. These receptors lack a known antigen. TCRdb re-called the reads with MiXCR, one entry per CDR3 protein. The sample lists about 85,000 distinct CDR3 sequences; around 49% were seen once. Sequencing used CD8+ T cells from cultured PBMCs, obtained from culture after CMV antigen stimulation. These receptors originate from a human donor in good health (CMV status not recorded). Some clones in this sample may be carry-over from other donors' samples.

The rearrangement joins TRBV12-3 or TRBV12-4 to TRBJ1-1; TRBD1 matches at 7 bases. The V segment lost 7 bases and the J segment 4 bases; nucleotides outside the gene matches: 3. CDR3 size: 12 residues. The CDR3 loop is CASIPGGTEAFF. CDR3 nucleotide sequence: TGTGCCAGCATCCCAGGGGGCACTGAAGCTTTCTTT.

The chain links TRBV6-6 to TRBJ2-7; 8 bases agree with TRBD1. Germline V lookup: CDR1 MNHNY, CDR2 SVGAGI (reference sequence). CDR3 length: 12 residues. With 6 bases clipped from V and 2 bases from J, the junction kept 0 bases outside the gene matches. The CDR3 DNA sequence: TGTGCCAGCAGACAGGGGGCCTACGAGCAGTACTTC. This translates into CASRQGAYEQYF.

This clonotype is a singleton in its sample. The chain has TRBV7-6 and TRBJ2-1; TRBD2 aligns across 7 bases. This CDR3 has 15 amino acids. V shed 3 bases, J shed 1 base, and the junction held 3 bases outside the gene matches. Germline CDR1 and CDR2: SGHVS and FNYEAQ. The CDR3 spells CASSLLAVSYNEQFF. CDR3 sequence (DNA): TGTGCCAGCAGCTTGCTAGCGGTGTCCTACAATGAGCAGTTCTTC.

J is TRBJ1-5 and V is TRBV12-3 or TRBV12-4, with D tentatively TRBD1 (5 bases). The V end was cut by 7 bases, the J end by 5 bases, with 12 bases between. CDR3 length: 13 residues. The CDR3 region has the DNA TGTGCCAGCAACCTTGGGACCTATCAGCCCCAGCATTTT. Its translation: CASNLGTYQPQHF.

This clonotype turned up a few times. The V gene is TRBV18, the J gene TRBJ2-7; D is perhaps TRBD1 (5 bases). The V gene lost 4 bases and the J gene lost 0 bases, with 16 bases spanning the gap. The CDR3 has 16 amino acids. Germline-derived CDR1 and CDR2 are KGHSH and LQKENI. The CDR3: CASSHPTDSSSYEQYF. Written as DNA, the CDR3 is TGTGCCAGCTCACACCCGACCGACAGCAGCTCCTACGAGCAGTACTTC.

The rearrangement uses TRBV7-3 and TRBJ2-3; 10 bases are a match to TRBD2. Unmatched junction bases numbered 8, after V lost 5 bases and J lost 3 bases. The germline V gene has CDR1 SGHTA and CDR2 FQGTGA. This CDR3 region has 16 residues. CDR3 coding DNA: TGTGCCAGCAGCCCCCAGGCTAGCGGGAGTACAGATACGCAGTATTTT. Translating it yields CASSPQASGSTDTQYF. The whole variable domain, remainder taken from reference TRBV7-3 and TRBJ2-3, is GAGVSQTPSNKVTEKGKYVELRCDPISGHTALYWYRQSLGQGPEFLIYFQGTGAADDSGLPNDRFFAVRPEGSVSTLKIQRTERGDSAVYLCASSPQASGSTDTQYFGPGTRLTVL.

The sample holds a few counts of this clonotype. The V and J genes are TRBV7-2 and TRBJ2-7; 7 nucleotides align to TRBD2. The CDR3 totals 15 residues. In germline, CDR1 is SGHTA, CDR2 FQGNSA. After removal of 6 bases from V and 5 bases from J, the junction contained 13 bases not matched to a gene. The CDR3 region has the DNA TGTGCCAGCAGTGCTGGGGCGCGGGAGAGAAACGAGCAGTACTTC. Amino acid sequence: CASSAGARERNEQYF.

This chain uses TRBV24-1 with TRBJ2-1; TRBD2 matches at 16 bases. Germline V gene lookup returns CDR1 KGHDR and CDR2 SFDVKD. V lost 3 bases, J lost 2 bases, and 9 bases stayed unmatched. The CDR3 length is 20 residues. The CDR3 DNA sequence: TGTGCCACCAGTGATCCATCCGGGACTAGCGGGAGGGCCCCCTACAATGAGCAGTTCTTC. It is translated as CATSDPSGTSGRAPYNEQFF.

This clonotype was found a few times. The chain links TRBV7-2 to TRBJ2-7; 9 bases are shared with TRBD1. The germline V gene encodes CDR1 SGHTA and CDR2 FQGNSA. CDR3 length: 15 amino acids. With 3 bases clipped from V and 0 bases from J, the junction kept 3 bases outside the gene matches. CDR3 in DNA: TGTGCCAGCAGCTTTTACAGGGGGCCCTCCTACGAGCAGTACTTC. Its protein product is CASSFYRGPSYEQYF.

This rearrangement joins TRBV7-8 to TRBJ2-7, with D unclear. Per germline, CDR1 SGHVS and CDR2 FQNEAQ. V was pared by 5 bases and J by 5 bases, with 16 bases between. The CDR3 is made up of 14 amino acids. The CDR3 is CASSPTHPDDEQYF. CDR3 nucleotide sequence: TGTGCCAGCAGCCCCACCCACCCTGACGACGAGCAGTACTTC. Supplemented by reference TRBV7-8 and TRBJ2-7, the full variable domain reads GAGVSQSPRYKVAKRGQDVALRCDPISGHVSLFWYQQALGQGPEFLTYFQNEAQLDKSGLPSDRFFAERPEGSVSTLKIQRTQQEDSAVYLCASSPTHPDDEQYFGPGTRLTVT.

The rearrangement links TRBV28 to TRBJ2-1; unclear D gene. Germline V CDR1 and CDR2: MDHEN, SYDVKM. This CDR3 is built from 15 residues. Between the trimmed V and J ends, which lost 3 bases and 4 bases, there was a span of 13 bases. CDR3 in amino acids: CASSLARRIYNEQFF. CDR3 nucleotide sequence: TGTGCCAGCAGTTTGGCCCGGCGCATATACAATGAGCAGTTCTTC.

The rearrangement joins TRBV7-8 to TRBJ1-2; 10 nucleotides agree with TRBD1. The germline V gene encodes CDR1 SGHVS and CDR2 FQNEAQ. The V and J ends lost 5 bases and 8 bases, in that order; junction bases with no gene match: 5. This CDR3 comprises 13 residues. The CDR3 sequence is CASSPRDRGGYTF. CDR3 nucleotides: TGTGCCAGCAGCCCCCGGGACAGGGGCGGCTACACCTTC. Variable domain in full (rest from reference TRBV7-8 and TRBJ1-2): GAGVSQSPRYKVAKRGQDVALRCDPISGHVSLFWYQQALGQGPEFLTYFQNEAQLDKSGLPSDRFFAERPEGSVSTLKIQRTQQEDSAVYLCASSPRDRGGYTFGSGTRLTVV.

This clonotype was picked up a small number of times. The rearrangement links TRBV12-3 or TRBV12-4 to TRBJ1-4; the D gene is possibly TRBD1 (5 bases). The V end was cut by 2 bases, the J end by 3 bases, with 19 bases between. CDR3 length: 18 residues. In nucleotides, the CDR3 is TGTGCCAGCAGTTTAACCCGTGATAGCCGGGACCCTAATGAAAAACTGTTTTTT. This sequence encodes CASSLTRDSRDPNEKLFF.

This clonotype appeared a single time. The CDR3 nucleotides are TGTGCCAGCAGCCCCTGGACAGACTCCTACGAGCAGTACTTC. As protein: CASSPWTDSYEQYF. The chain uses TRBV7-8 and TRBJ2-7, with a weak D call TRBD1 (6 bases). V gave up 5 bases and J gave up 0 bases, with 11 bases separating them. Germline CDR1 SGHVS, CDR2 FQNEAQ. The CDR3 contains 14 residues.

This clonotype was found a few times. The CDR3 bases are TGTGCCAGCAGCCACATTAAGGGGGCCCATGGCTACACCTTC. It is translated as CASSHIKGAHGYTF. The chain uses TRBV14 and TRBJ1-2; TRBD1 agrees at 7 bases. The CDR3 extends over 14 amino acids. Germline V CDR1 and CDR2: SGHDN, FVKESK. V lost 3 bases, J lost 6 bases, and 7 bases stayed unmatched.

The V gene is TRBV6-8, the J gene TRBJ2-1; maybe TRBD2 (5 bases). CDR1 and CDR2 (germline): MNHGY, SAAAGT. This CDR3 is 13 amino acids long. V was shortened by 4 bases and J by 6 bases, with 10 bases between the two germline ends. CDR3 nucleotide sequence: TGTGCCAGCAGTTCCGAGGACTTCAATGAGCAGTTCTTC. Amino acids: CASSSEDFNEQFF.

V gene TRBV7-8 combines with J gene TRBJ1-1, with D perhaps TRBD1 (5 bases). Trimming removed 4 bases from V and 4 bases from J, with 10 bases in between. This CDR3 contains 13 residues. Germline V gene lookup returns CDR1 SGHVS and CDR2 FQNEAQ. The CDR3: CASSSERGTEAFF. In DNA form, the CDR3 reads TGTGCCAGCAGCTCAGAAAGGGGCACTGAAGCTTTCTTT. Combining the CDR3 with reference TRBV7-8 and TRBJ1-1 gives the whole variable domain GAGVSQSPRYKVAKRGQDVALRCDPISGHVSLFWYQQALGQGPEFLTYFQNEAQLDKSGLPSDRFFAERPEGSVSTLKIQRTQQEDSAVYLCASSSERGTEAFFGQGTRLTVV.

The chain combines TRBV6-1 with TRBJ2-3, with a possible D match to TRBD2 (6 bases). Trimming stripped 1 base from V and 5 bases from J, with 10 bases between. Germline V lookup: CDR1 MNHNS, CDR2 SASEGT. The CDR3 contains 14 residues. This CDR3 is CASSEGGAGDTQYF. DNA of the CDR3: TGTGCCAGCAGTGAAGGGGGAGCGGGAGATACGCAGTATTTT.

The chain couples TRBV7-6 to TRBJ1-3, with a weak D call TRBD1 (6 bases). CDR3 length equals 16 residues. V was clipped by 5 bases and J by 2 bases, with 16 bases between them. Looked up from germline, CDR1 is SGHVS and CDR2 is FNYEAQ. The CDR3 bases are TGTGCCAGCAGCCCGAGGACAGTCTCCACTGGAAACACCATATATTTT. It translates to CASSPRTVSTGNTIYF.

A few counts support this clonotype. The rearrangement joins TRBV6-6 to TRBJ1-1; no clear D gene. Germline CDR1 reads MNHNY; CDR2 reads SVGAGI (reference sequence). Deletions cut 2 bases from V and 1 base from J, with 5 bases between. This CDR3 contains 13 residues. The DNA for the CDR3 is TGTGCCAGCAGTTACAACACGAACACTGAAGCTTTCTTT. Protein sequence: CASSYNTNTEAFF.

This rearrangement joins TRBV25-1 to TRBJ2-3, with D possibly matching TRBD2 (7 bases). This CDR3 has 16 residues. Looked up from germline, CDR1 is MGHDK and CDR2 is SYGVNS. Trimming shortened V by 5 bases and J by 3 bases, and 18 bases separated the two germline ends. The CDR3 protein is CASSPGGAVKTDTQYF. CDR3 DNA: TGTGCCAGCAGTCCTGGGGGGGCGGTTAAAACAGATACGCAGTATTTT.

This clonotype turned up a few times. This chain joins TRBV7-9 and TRBJ1-2; no definite D call. V shed 1 base and J shed 3 bases, with 12 bases lying between them. Germline assignment: CDR1 SEHNR and CDR2 FQNEAQ (reference sequence). The CDR3 covers 15 residues. DNA for the CDR3: TGTGCCAGCAGCTTAGGGGGATTTCCCCACTATGGCTACACCTTC. Protein sequence: CASSLGGFPHYGYTF.

As DNA, the CDR3 is TGTGCCAGCAGTTTGTTGGGTGGCTACACCTTC. It specifies CASSLLGGYTF. The gene calls are TRBV12-3 or TRBV12-4 and TRBJ1-2, with D hard to call. V gave up 3 bases and J gave up 7 bases, with 6 bases separating them. The CDR3 totals 11 residues.

This chain links TRBV7-4 with TRBJ2-2; perhaps TRBD1 as D (5 bases). Germline V gives CDR1 SGHVT, CDR2 SQSDAQ. The V end was cut by 2 bases, the J end by 4 bases, with 8 bases between. The CDR3 totals 14 residues. DNA of the CDR3: TGTGCCAGCAGCTTACACGACAGCACCGGGGAGCTGTTTTTT. It encodes CASSLHDSTGELFF.